Below are 14 T cell receptor beta chains sequenced from a single sample in a study of cytomegalovirus exposure and HLA in healthy donors. PCR was performed using 60 Vbeta and 13 Jbeta primers. Using immunoSEQ multiplex PCR, the repertoire was profiled, and TCRdb retains in-frame clones only, with some absent. The repertoire has approximately 190,000 clones, roughly 80% of them found once; the top ten carry about 0.84%. Source material: PBMCs. The receptors shown here come from a woman aged 18-29 years in good health and CMV-seronegative.

The chain couples TRBV6-1 to TRBJ2-1; 9 nucleotides agree with TRBD2. V shed 3 bases and J 12 bases; nucleotides not matched to a gene: 9. This CDR3 is built from 14 residues. Germline lookup yields CDR1 MNHNS and CDR2 SASEGT. For the CDR3, the DNA is TGTGCCAGCAGTGAGTTGCGGGAGGGTGTTGGGCAGTTCTTC. Translating gives CASSELREGVGQFF.

This chain joins TRBV7-8 and TRBJ1-5; 8 bases match TRBD1. The CDR3 spans 21 residues. The trim removed 9 bases at V and 4 bases at J, leaving 29 bases unmatched. Per the germline V gene, CDR1 is SGHVS and CDR2 is FQNEAQ. CDR3 nucleotide sequence: TGTGCCAGTCGCCGCCCCTTCTGTAGGACAGGGAGCCGTATAAGGAATCAGCCCCAGCATTTT. Residues: CASRRPFCRTGSRIRNQPQHF.

The gene calls are TRBV25-1 and TRBJ1-2; 10 bases map to TRBD1. This CDR3 has 13 residues. The germline gives CDR1 MGHDK, CDR2 SYGVNS. The V segment lost 8 bases and the J segment 4 bases; nucleotides outside the gene matches: 4. Written as DNA, the CDR3 is TGTGCCAGCTCCCGACAGGGGGCCTATGGCTACACCTTC. Its protein is CASSRQGAYGYTF.

This sequence joins TRBV5-6 and TRBJ2-3; unclear D gene. Trimming took off 2 bases at V and 5 bases at J, with 9 bases between the two ends. The CDR3 spans 13 residues. Germline V CDR1 and CDR2: SGHDT, YYEEEE. The CDR3 bases are TGTGCCAGCAGCTTTGATAGAGGAGATACGCAGTATTTT. Translating gives CASSFDRGDTQYF.

This chain joins TRBV27 and TRBJ1-1; the D gene is possibly TRBD1 (6 bases). Trimming took 2 bases from V and 5 from J, leaving 21 bases between them. The CDR3 spans 17 residues. The V gene's germline CDR1 is MNHEY and CDR2 SMNVEV (reference sequence). CDR3 sequence (DNA): TGTGCCAGCAGTTTAAGACAGGCACACGGTCGTCAGACTGAAGCTTTCTTT. Amino acids: CASSLRQAHGRQTEAFF.

This chain joins TRBV19 and TRBJ1-2, with 12 bases that match TRBD1. Germline V gene data show CDR1 as LNHDA and CDR2 as SQIVND (reference sequence). This CDR3 has 16 amino acids. The trim removed 6 bases at V and 6 bases at J, leaving 11 bases unmatched. The CDR3 nucleotides are TGTGCCAGTAGGGGACAGGGGGCTATTAACGGCGATGGCTACACCTTC. This sequence encodes CASRGQGAINGDGYTF.

This clone has more than one count but fewer than ten. Here the CDR3 DNA reads TGTGCCATCAGTGGGAGGGGCGGGGGGCTTCAAGAGACCCAGTACTTC. Encoded protein: CAISGRGGGLQETQYF. V gene TRBV10-3 combines with J gene TRBJ2-5; 8 bases are shared with TRBD2. From germline, CDR1 is ENHRY and CDR2 SYGVKD. The CDR3 runs 16 residues. V was clipped by 4 bases and J by 2 bases; unmatched bases: 9.

The V gene is TRBV6-1, the J gene TRBJ1-5; TRBD1 is a possible D gene (5 bases). V lost 6 bases and J 4 bases, leaving 13 bases between the germline ends. The CDR3 loop spans 14 amino acids. Germline-derived CDR1 and CDR2 are MNHNS and SASEGT. CDR3 coding DNA: TGTGCCAGCAGCACGACAGCAGCTAATCAGCCCCAGCATTTT. It encodes CASSTTAANQPQHF.

This chain links TRBV27 with TRBJ2-3; 10 bases fit TRBD2. J gave up 1 base and V 3 bases, and 10 bases lay outside the gene matches. CDR1 is MNHEY and CDR2 is SMNVEV in the germline V gene (reference sequence). The CDR3 length is 18 residues. The CDR3 coding sequence is TGTGCCAGCAGTTTCCATCTAGCGGGAGAGGGGGGCACAGATACGCAGTATTTT. The encoded protein is CASSFHLAGEGGTDTQYF.

V usage is TRBV18 and J usage is TRBJ2-2; 7 nucleotides match TRBD2. Per the germline V gene, CDR1 is KGHSH and CDR2 is LQKENI. With 1 base clipped from V and 7 bases from J, the junction kept 9 bases outside the gene matches. This CDR3 contains 16 residues. The CDR3 spells CASSPRSGEVVGELFF. The CDR3, as DNA: TGTGCCAGCTCACCACGGAGCGGGGAAGTTGTCGGGGAGCTGTTTTTT.

The chain uses TRBV27 and TRBJ2-7; no clear D gene. The CDR3 length is 13 residues. Trimming pared 1 base from V and 6 bases from J, leaving 10 bases between. The germline CDR1 and CDR2 sequences are MNHEY and SMNVEV (reference sequence). CDR3 nucleotide sequence: TGTGCCAGCAGTTTATTGCACTACGGCGAGCAGTACTTC. As protein: CASSLLHYGEQYF.

The CDR3: CASSFPGGVQYF. CDR3 in DNA: TGTGCCAGCAGTTTCCCCGGAGGGGTGCAGTACTTC. This chain uses TRBV27 with TRBJ2-5, with D tentatively TRBD2 (6 bases). This CDR3 is 12 amino acids long. V was clipped by 3 bases and J by 11 bases, with 13 bases between them. Germline V CDR1 and CDR2: MNHEY, SMNVEV (reference sequence).

V gene TRBV28 combines with J gene TRBJ2-7, with D possibly TRBD2 on 5 matching bases. Germline loops: CDR1 MDHEN, CDR2 SYDVKM. V shed 3 bases and J shed 2 bases, with 11 bases lying between them. The CDR3 is made up of 14 amino acids. In nucleotides, the CDR3 is TGTGCCAGCAGTTTCGCTGGGAGTACCTACGAGCAGTACTTC. Encoded protein: CASSFAGSTYEQYF.

In its sample, this clone was seen a few times. This chain uses TRBV15 with TRBJ2-2, with D hard to call. The CDR3 extends over 14 amino acids. V shed 1 base and J shed 1 base, with 4 bases lying between them. CDR1 LNHNV and CDR2 YYDKDF come from the germline V gene (reference sequence). Here the CDR3 DNA reads TGTGCCACCAGCAGAGTCAGGAACACCGGGGAGCTGTTTTTT. It translates to CATSRVRNTGELFF.